This passage covers 8 T cell receptor beta chains from one sample sequenced in a study of T cells in Graves' hyperthyroidism and ophthalmopathy. There were TCR beta CDR3 regions amplified from RNA transcripts. TCR CDR3 regions were first amplified by RT-PCR with HTBI primers. Via MiXCR, TCRdb re-called the multiplex PCR reads, giving one row per CDR3 protein. The sample comprises fewer than 700,000 distinct CDR3 sequences, 15% to 20% of which are singletons, and 17% rests with the top ten. Sequenced sample: blood. These receptor sequences come from a woman between 18 and 29 years old with Graves' ophthalmopathy.

This chain connects TRBV4-3 to TRBJ2-2; TRBD2 agrees at 13 bases. The CDR3 loop spans 18 amino acids. Germline V gene lookup returns CDR1 LGHNA and CDR2 YSLEER. Germline trimming cut 4 bases from V and 8 bases from J; bases unmatched to any gene: 13. CDR3: CASSPSGTSGRAGGELFF. The CDR3 nucleotides read TGCGCCAGCAGCCCTTCCGGTACTAGCGGGAGGGCCGGTGGGGAGCTGTTTTTT.

The CDR3 nucleotides are TGTGCCACAACCCCCGGGACAGGGGACTACAATGAGCAGTTCTTC. Protein sequence: CATTPGTGDYNEQFF. The chain recombines TRBV10-3 with TRBJ2-1; 10 bases map to TRBD1. CDR3 size: 15 residues. The V gene end was trimmed by 10 bases and the J gene end by 3 bases; junction bases not matched to a gene: 9. The V gene's germline CDR1 is ENHRY and CDR2 SYGVKD.

This clonotype was counted many times. V gene TRBV7-2 combines with J gene TRBJ2-7; 11 nucleotides line up with TRBD2. V trimming: 2 bases; J trimming: 3 bases; junction bases outside the gene matches: 3. This CDR3 contains 15 residues. Germline V lookup: CDR1 SGHTA, CDR2 FQGNSA. The CDR3 spells CASSLTGTSGYEQYF. In nucleotides, the CDR3 is TGTGCCAGCAGCTTAACTGGGACTAGCGGCTACGAGCAGTACTTC.

The genes are TRBV5-1 and TRBJ1-1; maybe TRBD1 (5 bases). The CDR3 consists of 17 residues. V shed 0 bases and J shed 1 base, with 16 bases lying between them. CDR1 is SGHRS and CDR2 is YFSETQ in the germline V gene. CDR3: CASSLAYVRGENTEAFF. DNA of the CDR3: TGCGCCAGCAGCTTGGCGTATGTAAGGGGCGAGAACACTGAAGCTTTCTTT.

There are a few counts of this clonotype. This chain joins TRBV20-1 and TRBJ2-7, with 7 bases fitting TRBD2. The CDR3 totals 13 residues. J lost 1 base, V lost 3 bases, and 3 bases had no gene match. The germline gives CDR1 DFQATT, CDR2 SNEGSKA (reference sequence). CDR3 region: CSASGLDSYEQYF. DNA of the CDR3: TGCAGTGCTAGTGGACTAGATTCCTACGAGCAGTACTTC.

This clonotype was recorded at least ten times. This chain links TRBV2 with TRBJ1-5; 9 bases agree with TRBD1. CDR3 length: 13 amino acids. The germline V gene encodes CDR1 SNHLY and CDR2 FYNNEI. V shed 5 bases and J 5 bases; nucleotides not matched to a gene: 1. The CDR3 DNA reads as TGTGCCAGCAGTACAGGGGGCTATCAGCCCCAGCATTTT. Its protein is CASSTGGYQPQHF. Using reference TRBV2 and TRBJ1-5 for the parts outside the CDR3, the full variable domain is EPEVTQTPSHQVTQMGQEVILRCVPISNHLYFYWYRQILGQKVEFLVSFYNNEISEKSEIFDDQFSVERPDGSNFTLKIRSTKLEDSAMYFCASSTGGYQPQHFGDGTRLSIL.

In its sample, this clonotype was seen many times. The V and J genes are TRBV28 and TRBJ1-2; perhaps TRBD1 as D (5 bases). Germline CDR1 reads MDHEN; CDR2 reads SYDVKM. Deletions cut 2 bases from V and 4 bases from J, with 14 bases between. CDR3 length: 15 residues. As DNA, the CDR3 is TGTGCCAGCAGTTTACCGGGGCTTAGCATCTATGGCTACACCTTC. This gives the protein CASSLPGLSIYGYTF.

At least ten counts were recorded for this clonotype. The chain joins TRBV27 to TRBJ1-2; 12 bases line up with TRBD1. This CDR3 spans 15 amino acids. Germline assignment: CDR1 MNHEY and CDR2 SMNVEV (reference sequence). Germline trimming cut 3 bases from V and 8 bases from J; bases unmatched to any gene: 7. The chain's CDR3 is CASSLLGQGASGYTF. CDR3 nucleotides: TGTGCCAGCAGTTTGTTGGGACAGGGGGCGAGCGGCTACACCTTC.